The present entry profiles one TCR beta chain with its context. Its antigen remains unidentified. The data stem from a study of CD8+ T cells in alopecia areata. The overall study: A regimen of oral tofacitinib, 5 to 10 mg twice daily, was given to treated patients. Study-wide results and limits: Clonality was higher in lesional than normal scalp, especially in alopecia totalis/universalis.

Treatment reported: oral pan-JAK inhibitor, 5-10 mg twice daily. Researchers took lesional scalp punch biopsies and peripheral blood from people who were alopecia areata patients. Following RNA extraction, reverse transcription yielded cDNA that acted as the sequencing template. The data were produced by immunoSEQ multiplex PCR, yet TCRdb's version contains in-frame clones alone and is incomplete. The sample has around 200,000 clones, less than 65% seen once. The TCR comes from a human donor with alopecia areata. The sample here was CD4+ T cells sorted from blood, taken at week 4, from a patient treated with tofacitinib.

As DNA, the CDR3 is TGCAGTGCTGGGTCCAGGGAGACCCAGTACTTC. Protein: CSAGSRETQYF. This chain uses TRBV20-1 with TRBJ2-5; D is uncertain. The CDR3 sequence is 11 residues long. Trimming pared 5 bases from V and 5 bases from J, leaving 9 bases between. Germline-derived CDR1 and CDR2 are DFQATT and SNEGSKA (reference sequence).